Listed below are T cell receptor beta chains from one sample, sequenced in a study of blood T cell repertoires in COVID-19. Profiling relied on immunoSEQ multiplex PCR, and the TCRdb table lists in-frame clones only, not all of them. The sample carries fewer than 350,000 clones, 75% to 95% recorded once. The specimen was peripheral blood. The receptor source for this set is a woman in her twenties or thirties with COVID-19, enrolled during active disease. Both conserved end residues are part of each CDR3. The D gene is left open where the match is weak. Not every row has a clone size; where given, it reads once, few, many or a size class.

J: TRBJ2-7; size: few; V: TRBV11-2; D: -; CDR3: CASSLDRTSYEQYF; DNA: TGTGCCAGCAGCTTAGACCGAACATCCTACGAGCAGTACTTC
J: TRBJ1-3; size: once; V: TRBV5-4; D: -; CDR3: CASSSGPLGGSGNTIYF; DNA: TGTGCCAGCAGCTCCGGGCCTCTGGGGGGCTCTGGAAACACCATATATTTT
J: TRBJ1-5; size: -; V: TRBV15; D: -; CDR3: CATSRDLTVNQPQHF; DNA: TGTGCCACCAGCAGAGATTTAACGGTCAATCAGCCCCAGCATTTT
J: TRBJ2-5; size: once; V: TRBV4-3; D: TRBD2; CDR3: CASSQDLPTGLAETQYF; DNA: TGCGCCAGCAGCCAAGATCTCCCTACGGGACTAGCAGAGACCCAGTACTTC
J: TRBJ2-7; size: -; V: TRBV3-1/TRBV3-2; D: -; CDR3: CASSQFDSSYEQYF; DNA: TGTGCCAGCAGCCAGTTCGACAGCTCCTACGAGCAGTACTTC
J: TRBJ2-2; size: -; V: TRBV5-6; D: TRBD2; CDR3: CASSLVSGSRTGELFF; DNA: TGTGCCAGCAGCTTGGTTAGCGGGAGCAGAACCGGGGAGCTGTTTTTT
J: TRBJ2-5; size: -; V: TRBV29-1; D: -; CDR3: CSVVISGGRETQYF; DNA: TGCAGCGTTGTGATTTCCGGAGGAAGAGAGACCCAGTACTTC
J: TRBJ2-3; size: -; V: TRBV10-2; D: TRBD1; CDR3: CASRDRGLTDTQYF; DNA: TGCGCTAGCCGGGACAGGGGACTCACAGATACGCAGTATTTT
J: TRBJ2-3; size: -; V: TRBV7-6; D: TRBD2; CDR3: CASSDFSSGRRADTQYF; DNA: TGTGCCAGCAGCGACTTCTCTAGCGGGAGGCGGGCAGATACGCAGTATTTT
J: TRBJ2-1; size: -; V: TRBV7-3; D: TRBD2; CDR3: CASSPAQREGLNEQFF; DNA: TGTGCCAGCAGCCCCGCACAGCGGGAGGGCCTCAATGAGCAGTTCTTC
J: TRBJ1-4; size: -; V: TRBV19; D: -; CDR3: CASKRREKLFF; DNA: TGTGCCAGTAAAAGGAGGGAAAAACTGTTTTTT
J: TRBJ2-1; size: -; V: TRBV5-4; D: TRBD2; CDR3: CASSRGTSDYNEQFF; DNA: TGTGCCAGCAGCCGTGGGACTAGCGATTACAATGAGCAGTTCTTC
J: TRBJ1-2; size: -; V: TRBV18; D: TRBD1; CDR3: CASSPRGTGGAGYGYTF; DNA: TGTGCCAGCTCACCACGTGGGACAGGGGGCGCCGGCTATGGCTACACCTTC
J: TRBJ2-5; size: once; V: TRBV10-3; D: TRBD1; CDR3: CAIRGTVQETQYF; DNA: TGTGCCATCAGAGGGACAGTACAAGAGACCCAGTACTTC
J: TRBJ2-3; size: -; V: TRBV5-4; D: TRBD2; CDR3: CASSATSGRAEDTQYF; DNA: TGTGCCAGCAGCGCGACTAGCGGGAGGGCCGAGGATACGCAGTATTTT
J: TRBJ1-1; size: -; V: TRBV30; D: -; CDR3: CASLRRDGTEAFF; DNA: TGTGCCTCCCTTCGGAGGGATGGCACTGAAGCTTTCTTT
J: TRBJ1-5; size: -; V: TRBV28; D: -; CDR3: CASSLARVLYQPQHF; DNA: TGTGCCAGCAGTTTAGCCAGGGTCTTGTATCAGCCCCAGCATTTT
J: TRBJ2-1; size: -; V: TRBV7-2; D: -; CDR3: CASSPTGYYNEQFF; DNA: TGTGCCAGCAGCCCCACCGGTTACTACAATGAGCAGTTCTTC
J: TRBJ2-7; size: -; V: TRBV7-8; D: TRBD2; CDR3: CASSAGLAGRSSYEQYF; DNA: TGTGCCAGCAGCGCCGGACTAGCGGGACGTAGCTCCTACGAGCAGTACTTC
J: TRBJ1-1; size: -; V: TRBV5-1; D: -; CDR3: CASSLGLDYSEAFF; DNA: TGCGCCAGCAGCTTGGGTTTGGACTACAGTGAAGCTTTCTTT
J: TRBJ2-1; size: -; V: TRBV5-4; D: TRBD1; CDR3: CASSSKDRADNEQFF; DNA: TGTGCCAGCAGCTCAAAGGACAGGGCTGACAATGAGCAGTTCTTC
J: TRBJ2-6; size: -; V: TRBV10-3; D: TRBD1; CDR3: CAMGLRDRGANVLTF; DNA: TGTGCCATGGGGTTGAGGGACAGGGGGGCCAACGTCCTGACTTTC
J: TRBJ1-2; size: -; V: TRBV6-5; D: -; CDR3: CASSSPGGSRYGYTF; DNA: TGTGCCAGCAGTTCCCCCGGGGGGTCGCGCTATGGCTACACCTTC
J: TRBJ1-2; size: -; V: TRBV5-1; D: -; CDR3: CASSFSDQGHYGYTF; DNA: TGCGCCAGCAGCTTCTCGGATCAGGGGCACTATGGCTACACCTTC
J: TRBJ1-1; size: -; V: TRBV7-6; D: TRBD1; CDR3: CASSLGGQQNTEAFF; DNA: TGTGCCAGCAGCTTAGGGGGACAGCAGAACACTGAAGCTTTCTTT
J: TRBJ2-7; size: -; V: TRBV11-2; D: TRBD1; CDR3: CASSLYLPGQGGSYEQYF; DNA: TGTGCCAGCAGCTTGTACCTACCGGGACAGGGGGGGTCCTACGAGCAGTACTTC
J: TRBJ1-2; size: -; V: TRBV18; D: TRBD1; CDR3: CASSQIQRQGNYGYTF; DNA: TGTGCCAGCTCACAAATTCAGAGACAGGGGAACTATGGCTACACCTTC
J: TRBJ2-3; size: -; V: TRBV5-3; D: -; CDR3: CARSLAGGGSADTQYF; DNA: TGTGCCAGAAGCTTGGCCGGGGGAGGTTCAGCAGATACGCAGTATTTT
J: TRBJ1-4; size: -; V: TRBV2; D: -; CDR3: CASSEAGTGNEKLFF; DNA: TGTGCCAGCAGTGAAGCGGGGACTGGTAATGAAAAACTGTTTTTT
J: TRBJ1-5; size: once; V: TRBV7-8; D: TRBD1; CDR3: CASSPTTGEGNQPQHF; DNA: TGTGCCAGCAGCCCAACGACAGGGGAGGGGAATCAGCCCCAGCATTTT
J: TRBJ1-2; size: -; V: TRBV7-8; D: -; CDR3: CASSLDLWAALNYGYTF; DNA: TGTGCCAGCAGCTTAGATCTTTGGGCAGCCCTTAACTATGGCTACACCTTC
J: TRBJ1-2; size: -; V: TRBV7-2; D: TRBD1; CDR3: CASSLLWDRAHGYTF; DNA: TGTGCCAGCAGCCTCTTGTGGGACAGGGCCCATGGCTACACCTTC
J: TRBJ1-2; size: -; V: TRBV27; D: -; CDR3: CASSLGQYYGYTF; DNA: TGTGCCAGCAGTTTAGGACAGTACTATGGCTACACCTTC
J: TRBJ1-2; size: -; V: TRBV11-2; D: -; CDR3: CASSPTGKQNYGYTF; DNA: TGTGCCAGCAGCCCCACAGGGAAACAAAACTATGGCTACACCTTC
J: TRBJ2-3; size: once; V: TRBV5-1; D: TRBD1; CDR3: CASSFEGTGVADTQYF; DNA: TGCGCCAGCAGCTTTGAAGGGACAGGGGTAGCAGATACGCAGTATTTT
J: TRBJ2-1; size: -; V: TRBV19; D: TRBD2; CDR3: CASSIARTSGRYNEQFF; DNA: TGTGCCAGTAGTATAGCCAGGACTAGCGGGAGATACAATGAGCAGTTCTTC
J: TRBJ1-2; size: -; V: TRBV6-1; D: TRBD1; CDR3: CASRGVGGQGSTF; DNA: TGTGCCAGCAGGGGTGTAGGGGGACAGGGGAGTACCTTC